Shown below are 30 T cell receptor beta chains from a single sample sequenced in a study of tumor-infiltrating lymphocytes in primary liver carcinoma. Researchers generated TCR beta cDNA from around 0.55 ug of total RNA, relying on a constant-region primer. Each TCR beta library was derived from three nested multiplex PCR rounds that employed slightly modified ARM-PCR. Each of the first two PCR rounds ran approximately 11 cycles with TRBV1-TRBV30 forward and C-beta reverse primers. TCRdb used MiXCR to reprocess the multiplex PCR reads, holding one entry per CDR3 protein. The table has under 200,000 distinct CDR3 sequences, approximately 86% seen once. Investigators took RNA and DNA out together from approximately 22-30 mg of unsorted bulk tissue. Material: tumor tissue from primary liver carcinoma. These receptors were taken from a man between 35 and 55 years old with primary liver carcinoma and hepatitis B virus infection.

In regard to this clonotype: Here the CDR3 omits its conserved ending phenylalanine or tryptophan, so a read error is the likely source. The DNA is omitted, as the CDR3 cannot be located on it reliably, and the CDR3 follows TCRdb's listing. This chain uses TRBV4-2 with TRBJ2-6; the table's TRBD1 call for D was not verified on the DNA. The CDR3 is made up of 15 amino acids, end residues included. Germline V gives CDR1 LGHNA, CDR2 YNFKEQ. CDR3 protein: CASSQGTPGANVLTL.

In regard to this clonotype: Lacking the conserved final phenylalanine or tryptophan, this CDR3 likely reflects a read error. The rearrangement uses TRBV11-1 and TRBJ1-6; TRBD1 is a possible D gene (5 bases). The germline V gene has CDR1 SGHAT and CDR2 FQDESV (reference sequence). This CDR3 is built from 13 residues. The CDR3 DNA reads TGTACCAGTAGCCGGACACTGGTTTCACACCTCCACTCT. Amino acids: CTSSRTLVSHLHS.

This clonotype showed up many times. In nucleotides, the CDR3 is TGTGCCAGCAGCTTGTCCGATGGGAAGCAGTACTTC. Protein sequence: CASSLSDGKQYF. The V gene is TRBV12-3 or TRBV12-4, the J gene TRBJ2-7; D is ambiguous. Trimming removed 6 bases from V and 8 bases from J, with 14 bases in between. The length of the CDR3 is 12 residues.

This clonotype was observed a single time. One end of the junction fails to match germline, which may point to a read error. The rearrangement joins TRBV5-5 to TRBJ1-1; the D gene is possibly TRBD1 (6 bases). Per germline, CDR1 SGHKS and CDR2 YYEKEE (reference sequence). The CDR3 covers 15 residues. In nucleotides, the CDR3 is TGTGCCAGCAGCTTGTGGGCAGGGGACTACACTGAAACTTTCTTT. Protein product: CASSLWAGDYTETFF.

With regard to this clonotype: One junction end disagrees with the germline gene, perhaps due to a read error. The CDR3 sequence: CASSQTLVSSLHF. Here the CDR3 DNA reads TGCGCCAGCAGCCAGACACTGGTTTCATCCCTCCACTTT. The chain carries TRBV11-1 and TRBJ1-6; no reliable D call. Germline V gives CDR1 SGHAT, CDR2 FQDESV (reference sequence). The CDR3 totals 13 residues.

This clonotype was seen many times. This clone may be a read error of a much larger clone one base away. The CDR3: CASSQETRGSYNEQFF. CDR3 in DNA: TGTGCCAGCAGCCAAGAGACTAGGGGATCCTACAATGAGCAGTTCTTC. The V and J genes are TRBV4-2 and TRBJ2-1; D may be TRBD2 (6 bases). This CDR3 spans 16 amino acids. From germline, CDR1 is LGHNA and CDR2 YNFKEQ. Trimming stripped 0 bases from V and 1 base from J, with 10 bases between.

A note on this clonotype: This clone may be a read error of a much larger clone one base away. The V and J genes are TRBV24-1 and TRBJ2-5; either TRBD1 or TRBD2 may fit D (5 bases each). The CDR3 has 15 amino acids. V lost 6 bases to trimming and J lost 10 bases, with 23 bases between them. The germline gives CDR1 KGHDR, CDR2 SFDVKD. The chain's CDR3 is CATSNSTAGPRGQYF. The CDR3 region has the DNA TGTGCCACCAGTAATTCGACCGCAGGGCCTCGGGGCCAGTACTTC.

In regard to this clonotype: At one end the junction does not follow the germline gene, possibly because of a read error. V is TRBV12-3 or TRBV12-4 and J is TRBJ1-5; TRBD1 is a possible D gene (5 bases). This CDR3 has 13 amino acids. CDR3 DNA: TGTGCCAACAGTTCAGGGATGGGACTGCCCCAGCATTTT. This codes for CANSSGMGLPQHF.

This chain uses TRBV5-4 with TRBJ1-3, with D tentatively TRBD1 (6 bases). The CDR3 is 16 amino acids. Germline V gives CDR1 SGHNT, CDR2 YYREEE (reference sequence). The germline V and J ends were trimmed by 8 bases and 3 bases, with 21 bases remaining between them. CDR3 loop: CASNLQGGRRGNTIYF. Here the CDR3 DNA reads TGTGCCAGTAACTTACAGGGCGGGCGTCGTGGAAACACCATATATTTT.

The chain links TRBV29-1 to TRBJ1-2; the match to TRBD1 covers 7 bases. Germline lookup yields CDR1 SQVTM and CDR2 ANQGSEA. The CDR3 is 15 amino acids. Trimming cost V 7 bases and J 8 bases; bases outside gene matches: 19. CDR3 nucleotide sequence: TGCAGCGCTGCATACACCGGGACAGAGGGTTTGGGCTACACCTTC. Its protein product is CSAAYTGTEGLGYTF.

The rearrangement joins TRBV29-1 to TRBJ2-7, with D tentatively TRBD2 (5 bases). Germline assignment: CDR1 SQVTM and CDR2 ANQGSEA. This CDR3 has 16 residues. Here the CDR3 DNA reads TGCGACGCCATGACATCTGGGAGCGGCACTCCCTACGAGCAGTACTTC. It translates to CDAMTSGSGTPYEQYF.

A word on this clonotype: The conserved final phenylalanine or tryptophan is absent from the CDR3, which likely points to a read error. The chain is built from TRBV14 and TRBJ2-2, with 8 bases lining up with TRBD2. The V and J ends lost 0 bases and 2 bases, in that order; junction bases with no gene match: 8. Germline loops: CDR1 SGHDN, CDR2 FVKESK. The CDR3 sequence is 18 residues long. The DNA for the CDR3 is TGTGCCAGCAGCCAAGAGAACGGTCTAGCGGGTAACACCGGGGAGCTGTTTTTA. Protein sequence: CASSQENGLAGNTGELFL.

Concerning this clonotype itself: This may be a read error: a much more frequent sequence differs by one nucleotide. This chain links TRBV28 with TRBJ1-2; possibly TRBD1 for D (6 bases). The germline V and J ends were trimmed by 0 bases and 7 bases, with 9 bases remaining between them. Germline V gene data show CDR1 as MDHEN and CDR2 as SYDVKM. The CDR3 spans 13 residues. CDR3 amino acids: CASSLWTGSGYTF. CDR3 in DNA: TGTGCCAGCAGTTTATGGACAGGTAGTGGCTACACCTTC.

As to this clonotype: As the CDR3 is not closed by the conserved phenylalanine or tryptophan, this likely results from a read error. The chain has TRBV4-1 and TRBJ2-1; 7 bases align to TRBD1. This CDR3 region has 15 residues. Germline V gene data show CDR1 as MGHRA and CDR2 as YSYEKL. CDR3 residues: CASSQPGTAYNKQFL. The CDR3 nucleotides read TGCGCCAGCAGCCAACCAGGGACAGCCTACAATAAGCAGTTCTTA.

Comments on this clonotype: Germline and junction disagree at one end, which may indicate a read error. This sequence joins TRBV10-3 and TRBJ2-3; 13 positions agree with TRBD2. Germline values: CDR1 ENHRY, CDR2 SYGVKD. The CDR3 consists of 13 residues. CDR3 in amino acids: CVTGLAGADTQFF. CDR3 nucleotide sequence: TGTGTCACTGGACTAGCGGGAGCAGATACGCAGTTTTTT.

A remark on this clonotype: This could be a read error, since a much larger clone is one nucleotide away. The chain links TRBV10-3 to TRBJ1-5; 8 nucleotides align to TRBD1. CDR1 is ENHRY, CDR2 SYGVKD, per germline. The CDR3 has 13 amino acids. CDR3 amino acids: CAFSAGGRQPQHF. The CDR3 DNA follows: TGTGCCTTCAGTGCAGGGGGCCGTCAGCCCCAGCATTTT.

This chain connects TRBV5-4 to TRBJ2-7, with TRBD1 matching 8 bases. J gave up 11 bases and V 4 bases, and 11 bases lay outside the gene matches. This CDR3 contains 13 residues. Per germline, CDR1 SGHNT and CDR2 YYREEE (reference sequence). CDR3 sequence reads: CASSGQGSYEEYF. CDR3 in DNA: TGTGCCAGCAGCGGACAGGGCTCCTATGAGGAGTACTTC.

As for this clonotype: The junction differs from germline at one of its ends, possibly a read error. The chain combines TRBV7-9 with TRBJ2-7, with 9 positions matching TRBD2. CDR1 is SEHNR and CDR2 is FQNEAQ in the germline V gene (reference sequence). This CDR3 is 14 amino acids long. CDR3 sequence: CAISDPSGADKQYF. The CDR3, as DNA: TGTGCCATCAGCGATCCTAGCGGGGCGGACAAGCAGTACTTC.

A word on this clonotype: The junction differs from germline at one of its ends, possibly a read error. The V call is TRBV7-9, the J call TRBJ2-3; possible D gene TRBD2, 6 bases. The CDR3 is made up of 14 amino acids. CDR1 and CDR2 (germline): SEHNR, FQNEAQ (reference sequence). CDR3 DNA sequence: TGTACCAGCAGCCAGGAGACGGGAGCCGATACGCGGTATTTT. Translating gives CTSSQETGADTRYF.

Concerning this clonotype itself: Germline is not matched at one junction end, which may reflect a read error. V usage is TRBV6-1 and J usage is TRBJ2-7; D gene ambiguous. The CDR3 is 13 amino acids. Germline-derived CDR1 and CDR2 are MNHNS and SASEGT. The CDR3 region is CVSNVTGLYEQYF. The DNA for the CDR3 is TGTGTCAGCAATGTTACCGGGCTCTACGAGCAGTACTTC.

This clonotype was recorded once. The junction differs from germline at one of its ends, possibly a read error. The J gene is TRBJ2-7, the V gene TRBV11-3; 9 nucleotides match TRBD1. The CDR3 extends over 14 amino acids. Germline V CDR1 and CDR2: SGHNT, YENEEA. This CDR3 is CVTRQGVTSYERYF. The CDR3 DNA reads as TGTGTCACTCGACAGGGGGTGACTTCCTACGAGCGGTACTTT.

On this clonotype itself: Germline is not matched at one junction end, which may reflect a read error. V and J are TRBV5-4 and TRBJ2-4, with D maybe TRBD2 (5 bases). In germline, CDR1 is SGHNT, CDR2 YYREEE (reference sequence). CDR3 length: 15 residues. CDR3 amino acids: CASSLEADGKNIQYF. CDR3 coding DNA: TGTGCCAGCAGTTTGGAGGCAGACGGAAAAAACATTCAGTACTTC.

Concerning this clonotype itself: The missing conserved phenylalanine or tryptophan at the end of this CDR3 makes a read error likely. The chain carries TRBV6-1 and TRBJ1-5, with 8 bases fitting TRBD1. This CDR3 is built from 15 residues. CDR1 and CDR2 from the germline V gene are MNHNS and SASEGT. DNA for the CDR3: TGTGCCAGCAGTGATCCGGGACAGGAGAATCAGCCTCAGCATTAT. Translation: CASSDPGQENQPQHY.

Note on this clonotype: An end of the junction differs from the germline gene, which may be a read error. The chain joins TRBV11-3 to TRBJ2-1; unclear D gene. The CDR3 sequence is 14 residues long. Per germline, CDR1 SGHNT and CDR2 YENEEA. The CDR3 reads CASSLGVSNKEQFF. The CDR3 DNA follows: TGTGCCAGCAGCCTAGGCGTCTCGAACAAAGAGCAATTCTTC.

On this clonotype: One junction end disagrees with the germline gene, perhaps due to a read error. The chain couples TRBV6-2 or TRBV6-3 to TRBJ2-7, with a possible D match to TRBD2 (5 bases). Germline CDR1 reads MNHEY; CDR2 reads SVGEGT. This CDR3 region has 14 residues. CDR3 in amino acids: CASTYSTNSYEQYF. Written as DNA, the CDR3 is TGTGCCAGCACTTACTCGACTAACTCCTACGAGCAGTACTTC.

Details on this clonotype: Sequence at one end of the junction differs from germline and may be a read error. The gene calls are TRBV29-1 and TRBJ2-3; 8 bases fit TRBD2. Germline values: CDR1 SQVTM, CDR2 ANQGSEA. The CDR3 length is 15 residues. The CDR3 sequence is CSVAGRSGSGIVQNF. As DNA, the CDR3 is TGCAGCGTTGCAGGGAGAAGCGGGAGCGGTATAGTGCAGAATTTT.

A remark on this clonotype: The junction shows a germline mismatch at one end, possibly a read error. The chain links TRBV14 to TRBJ2-1, with 8 bases aligning to TRBD2. Germline V gives CDR1 SGHDN, CDR2 FVKESK. This CDR3 contains 16 residues. This chain's CDR3 is CAGSTVAGWVSNEQFF. The CDR3, as DNA: TGTGCCGGCAGTACCGTAGCGGGATGGGTAAGCAATGAGCAGTTCTTC.

On this clonotype itself: Germline and junction disagree at one end, which may indicate a read error. The chain combines TRBV6-2 or TRBV6-3 with TRBJ2-3; the D gene could be TRBD1 or TRBD2 (5 bases each). This CDR3 has 16 residues. CDR1 and CDR2 from the germline V gene are MNHEY and SVGEGT. CDR3 amino acids: CACSFLGRLGGYTQYF. The CDR3 region has the DNA TGTGCCTGCAGCTTCCTAGGACGGCTTGGGGGATATACGCAGTATTTT.

The chain links TRBV29-1 to TRBJ2-1; D not certain. V gave up 5 bases and J gave up 13 bases, with 12 bases separating them. Germline V gene sequence: CDR1 SQVTM, CDR2 ANQGSEA. The CDR3 is made up of 10 amino acids. CDR3 DNA: TGCAGCGTTATTGGCAGCGAACAGTTCTTC. Its translation: CSVIGSEQFF.

The CDR3 protein is CAWSGVTAGRHNEQFF. The CDR3 nucleotides read TGTGCCTGGAGTGGGGTAACTGCAGGGAGGCACAATGAGCAGTTCTTC. The chain links TRBV30 to TRBJ2-1, with D perhaps matching TRBD2 (6 bases). V was shortened by 1 base and J by 5 bases, with 18 bases between the two germline ends. Germline assignment: CDR1 GTSNPN and CDR2 SVGIG (reference sequence). The CDR3 length is 16 residues.